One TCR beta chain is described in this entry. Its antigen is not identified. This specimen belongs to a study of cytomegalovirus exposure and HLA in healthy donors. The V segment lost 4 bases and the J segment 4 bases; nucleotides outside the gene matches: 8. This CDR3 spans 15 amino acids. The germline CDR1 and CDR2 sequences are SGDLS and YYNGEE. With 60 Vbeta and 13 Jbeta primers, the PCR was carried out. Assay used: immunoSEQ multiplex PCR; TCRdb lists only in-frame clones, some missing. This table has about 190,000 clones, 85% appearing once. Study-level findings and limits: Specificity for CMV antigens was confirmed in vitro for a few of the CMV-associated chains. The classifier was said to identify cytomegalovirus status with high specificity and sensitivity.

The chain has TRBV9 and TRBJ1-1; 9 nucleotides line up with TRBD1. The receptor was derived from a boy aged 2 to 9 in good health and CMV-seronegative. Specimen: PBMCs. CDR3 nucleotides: TGTGCCAGCAGCCCCCGACAGGGGGGCAGCACTGAAGCTTTCTTT. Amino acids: CASSPRQGGSTEAFF.